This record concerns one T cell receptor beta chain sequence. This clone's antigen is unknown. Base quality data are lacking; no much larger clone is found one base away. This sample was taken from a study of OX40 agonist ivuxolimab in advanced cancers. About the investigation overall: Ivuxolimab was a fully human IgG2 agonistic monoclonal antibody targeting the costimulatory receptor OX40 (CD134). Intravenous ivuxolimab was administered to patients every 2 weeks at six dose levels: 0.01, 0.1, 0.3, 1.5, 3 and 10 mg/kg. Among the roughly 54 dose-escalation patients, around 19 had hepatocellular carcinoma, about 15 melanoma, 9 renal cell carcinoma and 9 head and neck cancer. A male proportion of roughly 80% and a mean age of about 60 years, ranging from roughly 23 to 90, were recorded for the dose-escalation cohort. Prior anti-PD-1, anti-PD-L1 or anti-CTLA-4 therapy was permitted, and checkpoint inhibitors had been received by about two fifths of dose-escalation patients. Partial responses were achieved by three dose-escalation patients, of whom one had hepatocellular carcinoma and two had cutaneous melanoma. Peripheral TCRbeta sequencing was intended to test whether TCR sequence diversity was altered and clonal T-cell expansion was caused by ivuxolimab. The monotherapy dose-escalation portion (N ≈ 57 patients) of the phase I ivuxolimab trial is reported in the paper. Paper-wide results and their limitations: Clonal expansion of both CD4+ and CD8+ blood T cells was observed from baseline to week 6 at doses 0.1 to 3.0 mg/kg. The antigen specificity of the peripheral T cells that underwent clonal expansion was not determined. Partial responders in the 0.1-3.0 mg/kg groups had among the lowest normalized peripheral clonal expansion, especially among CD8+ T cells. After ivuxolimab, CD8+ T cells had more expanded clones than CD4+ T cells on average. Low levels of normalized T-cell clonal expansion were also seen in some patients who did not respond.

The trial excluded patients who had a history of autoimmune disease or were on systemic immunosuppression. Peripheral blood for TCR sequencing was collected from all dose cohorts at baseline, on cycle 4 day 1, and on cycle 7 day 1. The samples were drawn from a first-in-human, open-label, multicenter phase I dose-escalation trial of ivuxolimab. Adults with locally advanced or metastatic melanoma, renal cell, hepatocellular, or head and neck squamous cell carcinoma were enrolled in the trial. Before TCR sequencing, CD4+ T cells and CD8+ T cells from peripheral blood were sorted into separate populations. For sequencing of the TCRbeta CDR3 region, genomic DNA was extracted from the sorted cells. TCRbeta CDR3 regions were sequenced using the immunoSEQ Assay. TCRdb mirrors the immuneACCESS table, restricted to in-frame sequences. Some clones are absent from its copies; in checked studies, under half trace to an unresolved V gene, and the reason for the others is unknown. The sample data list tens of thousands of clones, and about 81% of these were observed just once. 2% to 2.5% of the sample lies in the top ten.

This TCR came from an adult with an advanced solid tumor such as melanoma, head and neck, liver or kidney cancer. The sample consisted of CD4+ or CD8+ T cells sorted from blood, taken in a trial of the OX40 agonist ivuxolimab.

The encoded CDR3 is CASSLFAGAREQYF. The nucleotides are TGTGCCAGCAGCTTGTTCGCGGGAGCAAGGGAGCAGTACTTC. The sequence links TRBV5-4 to TRBJ2-7; TRBD2 aligns with 7 central bases. V is cut back by 1 base and J by 7 bases, with 8 bases in the junction unmatched. As encoded in the germline V gene (reference sequence), CDR1 is SGHNT while CDR2 is YYREEE. From its cysteine to its phenylalanine, the CDR3 spans 14 amino acids. CDR3 DNA is the only sequence kept; it has 42 bases, read in frame from the first base.